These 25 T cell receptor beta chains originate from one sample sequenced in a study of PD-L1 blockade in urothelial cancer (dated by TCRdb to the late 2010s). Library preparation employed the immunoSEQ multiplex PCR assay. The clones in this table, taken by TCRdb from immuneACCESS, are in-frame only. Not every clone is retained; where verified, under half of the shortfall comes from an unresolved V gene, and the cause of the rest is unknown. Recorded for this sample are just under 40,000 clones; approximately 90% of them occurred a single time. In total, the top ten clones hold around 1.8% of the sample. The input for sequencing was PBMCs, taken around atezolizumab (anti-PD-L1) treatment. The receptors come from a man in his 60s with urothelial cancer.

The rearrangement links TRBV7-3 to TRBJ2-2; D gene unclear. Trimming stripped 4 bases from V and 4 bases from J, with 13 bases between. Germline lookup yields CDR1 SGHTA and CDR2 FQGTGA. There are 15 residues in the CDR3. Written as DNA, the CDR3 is TGTGCCAGCAGCTCTGTCCTAGGCCCCACCGGGGAGCTGTTTTTT. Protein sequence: CASSSVLGPTGELFF.

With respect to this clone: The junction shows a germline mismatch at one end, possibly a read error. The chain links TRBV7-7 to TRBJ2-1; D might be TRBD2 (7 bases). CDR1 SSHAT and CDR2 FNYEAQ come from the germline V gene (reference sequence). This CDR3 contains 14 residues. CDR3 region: CASSLVGGGDEQFF. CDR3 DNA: TGTGCTAGCAGCTTAGTTGGAGGGGGGGATGAGCAGTTCTTC.

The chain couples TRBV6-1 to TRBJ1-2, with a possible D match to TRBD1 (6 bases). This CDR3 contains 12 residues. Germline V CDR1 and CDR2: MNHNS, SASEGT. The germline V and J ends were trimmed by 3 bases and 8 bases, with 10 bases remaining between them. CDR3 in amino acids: CASSDQGYGYTF. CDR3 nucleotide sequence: TGTGCCAGCAGTGATCAGGGGTACGGCTACACCTTC.

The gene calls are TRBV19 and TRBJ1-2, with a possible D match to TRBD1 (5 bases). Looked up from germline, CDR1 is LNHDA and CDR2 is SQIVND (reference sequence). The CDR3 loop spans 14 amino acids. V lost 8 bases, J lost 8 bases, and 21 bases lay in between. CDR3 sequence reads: CASGARADNVGYTF. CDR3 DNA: TGTGCCAGTGGGGCCCGGGCCGATAACGTGGGCTACACCTTC. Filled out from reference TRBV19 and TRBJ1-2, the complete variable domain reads DGGITQSPKYLFRKEGQNVTLSCEQNLNHDAMYWYRQDPGQGLRLIYYSQIVNDFQKGDIAEGYSVSREKKESFPLTVTSAQKNPTAFYLCASGARADNVGYTFGSGTRLTVV.

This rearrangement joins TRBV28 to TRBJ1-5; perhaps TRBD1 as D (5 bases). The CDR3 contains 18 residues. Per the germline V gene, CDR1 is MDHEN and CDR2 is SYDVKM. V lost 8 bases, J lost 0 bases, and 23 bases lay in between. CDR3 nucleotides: TGTGCCAGCGCCGTTGTTTCAGGGCTCGGGTATAGCAATCAGCCCCAGCATTTT. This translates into CASAVVSGLGYSNQPQHF.

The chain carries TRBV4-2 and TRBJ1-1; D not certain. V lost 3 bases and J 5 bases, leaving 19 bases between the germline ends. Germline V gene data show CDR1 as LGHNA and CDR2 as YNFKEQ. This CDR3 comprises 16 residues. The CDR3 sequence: CASSQALMAPYTEAFF. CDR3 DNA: TGTGCCAGCAGCCAGGCCCTTATGGCCCCGTATACTGAAGCTTTCTTT.

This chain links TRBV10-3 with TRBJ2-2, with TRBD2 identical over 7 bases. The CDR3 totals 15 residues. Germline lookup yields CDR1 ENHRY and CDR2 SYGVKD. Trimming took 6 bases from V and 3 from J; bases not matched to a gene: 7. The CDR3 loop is CAIRGGTGDTGELFF. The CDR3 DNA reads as TGTGCCATCAGGGGGGGGACCGGAGACACCGGGGAGCTGTTTTTT.

CDR3 residues: CASNLLQANTEAFF. The DNA of the CDR3 is TGTGCCAGCAACTTATTACAGGCTAACACTGAAGCTTTCTTT. The gene calls are TRBV5-6 and TRBJ1-1; a possible D gene is TRBD1 (5 bases). CDR1 and CDR2 (germline): SGHDT, YYEEEE. CDR3 length equals 14 residues. With 6 bases removed from V and 2 bases from J, the gap between germline ends came to 14 bases.

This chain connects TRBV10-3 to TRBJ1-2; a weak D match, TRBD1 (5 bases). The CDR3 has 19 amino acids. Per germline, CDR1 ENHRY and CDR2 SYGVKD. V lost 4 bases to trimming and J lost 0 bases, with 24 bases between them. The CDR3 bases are TGTGCCATCAGTGCCCCGGTTTCGGCAGGGCCCCACTCTAACTATGGCTACACCTTC. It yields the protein CAISAPVSAGPHSNYGYTF.

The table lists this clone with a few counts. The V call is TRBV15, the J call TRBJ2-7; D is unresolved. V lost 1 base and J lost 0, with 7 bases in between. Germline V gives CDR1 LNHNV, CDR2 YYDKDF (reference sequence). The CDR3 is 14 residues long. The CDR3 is CATSRAYSSYEQYF. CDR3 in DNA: TGTGCCACCAGCAGAGCCTACAGCTCCTACGAGCAGTACTTC.

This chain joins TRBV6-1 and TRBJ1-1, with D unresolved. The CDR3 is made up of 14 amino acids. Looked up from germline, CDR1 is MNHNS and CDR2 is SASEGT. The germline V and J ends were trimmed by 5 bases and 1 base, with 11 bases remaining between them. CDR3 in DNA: TGTGCCAGCAGTAGAATTGGAGGGAACACTGAAGCTTTCTTT. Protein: CASSRIGGNTEAFF.

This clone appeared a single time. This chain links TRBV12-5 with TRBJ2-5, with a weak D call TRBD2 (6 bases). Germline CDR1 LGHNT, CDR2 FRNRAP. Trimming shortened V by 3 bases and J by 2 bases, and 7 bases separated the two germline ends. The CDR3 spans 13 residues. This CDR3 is CASGFSGQETQYF. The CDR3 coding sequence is TGTGCTAGTGGTTTTAGCGGACAAGAGACCCAGTACTTC.

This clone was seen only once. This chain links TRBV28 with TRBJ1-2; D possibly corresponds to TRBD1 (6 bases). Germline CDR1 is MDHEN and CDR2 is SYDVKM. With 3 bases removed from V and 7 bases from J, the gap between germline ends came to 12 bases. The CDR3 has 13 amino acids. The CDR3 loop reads CASSFRGWSGYTF. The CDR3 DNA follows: TGTGCCAGCAGTTTCAGGGGATGGAGTGGCTACACCTTC.

CDR3 loop: CASSYSAGNIYEQYF. The CDR3 DNA sequence: TGTGCCAGCAGTTACTCTGCCGGGAACATCTACGAGCAGTACTTC. The chain couples TRBV6-5 to TRBJ2-7, with a tentative D call TRBD2 (5 bases). CDR3 length: 15 amino acids. The ends were cut back, 0 bases at V and 3 bases at J, with 12 bases in the middle. Germline V gene data show CDR1 as MNHEY and CDR2 as SVGAGI.

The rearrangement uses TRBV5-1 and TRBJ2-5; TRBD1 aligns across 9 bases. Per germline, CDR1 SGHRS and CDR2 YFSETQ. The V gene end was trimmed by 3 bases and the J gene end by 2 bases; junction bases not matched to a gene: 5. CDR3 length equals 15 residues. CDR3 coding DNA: TGCGCCAGCAGCTCCCCGGGACAGGGTCAAGAGACCCAGTACTTC. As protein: CASSSPGQGQETQYF.

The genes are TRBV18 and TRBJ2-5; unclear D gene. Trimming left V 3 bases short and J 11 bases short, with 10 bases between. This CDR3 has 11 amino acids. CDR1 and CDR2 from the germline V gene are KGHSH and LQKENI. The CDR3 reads CASSPSQDQYF. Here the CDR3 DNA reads TGTGCCAGCTCACCGTCTCAGGATCAGTACTTC.

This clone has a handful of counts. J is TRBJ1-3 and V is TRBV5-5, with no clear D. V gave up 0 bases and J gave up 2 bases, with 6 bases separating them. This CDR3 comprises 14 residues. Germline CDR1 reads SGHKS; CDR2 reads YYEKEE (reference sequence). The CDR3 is CASSLGGTGNTIYF. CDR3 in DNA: TGTGCCAGCAGCTTGGGCGGGACTGGAAACACCATATATTTT.

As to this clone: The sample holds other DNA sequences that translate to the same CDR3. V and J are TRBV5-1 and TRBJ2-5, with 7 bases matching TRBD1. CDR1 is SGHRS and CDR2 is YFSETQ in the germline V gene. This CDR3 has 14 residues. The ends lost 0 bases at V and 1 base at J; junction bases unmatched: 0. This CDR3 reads CASSLAGGQETQYF. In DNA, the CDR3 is TGCGCCAGCAGCTTGGCAGGGGGCCAAGAGACCCAGTACTTC. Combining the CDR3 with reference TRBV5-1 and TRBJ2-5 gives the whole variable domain KAGVTQTPRYLIKTRGQQVTLSCSPISGHRSVSWYQQTPGQGLQFLFEYFSETQRNKGNFPGRFSGRQFSNSRSEMNVSTLELGDSALYLCASSLAGGQETQYFGPGTRLLVL.

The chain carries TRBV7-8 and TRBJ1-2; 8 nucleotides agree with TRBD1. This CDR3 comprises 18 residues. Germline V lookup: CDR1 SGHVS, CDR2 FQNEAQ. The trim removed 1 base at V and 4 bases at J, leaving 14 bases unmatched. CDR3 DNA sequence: TGTGCCAGCAGCTTAGTCGAGGGATACAGGGGGGGTATCTATGGCTACACCTTC. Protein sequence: CASSLVEGYRGGIYGYTF. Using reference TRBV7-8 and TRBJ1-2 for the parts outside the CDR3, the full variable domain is GAGVSQSPRYKVAKRGQDVALRCDPISGHVSLFWYQQALGQGPEFLTYFQNEAQLDKSGLPSDRFFAERPEGSVSTLKIQRTQQEDSAVYLCASSLVEGYRGGIYGYTFGSGTRLTVV.

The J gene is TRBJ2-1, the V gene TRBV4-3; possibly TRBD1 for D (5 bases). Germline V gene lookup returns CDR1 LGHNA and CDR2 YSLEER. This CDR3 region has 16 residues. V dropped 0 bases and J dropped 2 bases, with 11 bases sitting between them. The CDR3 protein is CASSQDGANPYNEQFF. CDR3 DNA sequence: TGCGCCAGCAGCCAAGATGGGGCAAATCCCTACAATGAGCAGTTCTTC.

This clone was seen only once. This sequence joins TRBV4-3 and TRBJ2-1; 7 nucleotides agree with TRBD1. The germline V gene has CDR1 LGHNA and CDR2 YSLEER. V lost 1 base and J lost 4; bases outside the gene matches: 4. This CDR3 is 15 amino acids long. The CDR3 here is CASSQGTGVYNEQFF. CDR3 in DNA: TGCGCCAGCAGCCAAGGAACAGGGGTTTACAATGAGCAGTTCTTC.

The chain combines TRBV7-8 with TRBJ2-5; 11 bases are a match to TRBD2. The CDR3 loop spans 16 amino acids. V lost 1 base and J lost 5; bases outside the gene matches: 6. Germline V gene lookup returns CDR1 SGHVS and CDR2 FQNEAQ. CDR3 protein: CASSLVVAGGHETQYF. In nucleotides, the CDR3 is TGTGCCAGCAGCTTAGTGGTAGCGGGGGGGCACGAGACCCAGTACTTC.

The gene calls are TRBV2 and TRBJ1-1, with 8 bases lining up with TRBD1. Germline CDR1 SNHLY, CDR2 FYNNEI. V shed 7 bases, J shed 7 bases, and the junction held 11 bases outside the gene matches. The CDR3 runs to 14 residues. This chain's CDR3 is CASKIWTGTNEAFF. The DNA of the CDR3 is TGTGCCAGCAAGATTTGGACAGGGACAAATGAAGCTTTCTTT. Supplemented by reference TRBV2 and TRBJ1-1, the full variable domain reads EPEVTQTPSHQVTQMGQEVILRCVPISNHLYFYWYRQILGQKVEFLVSFYNNEISEKSEIFDDQFSVERPDGSNFTLKIRSTKLEDSAMYFCASKIWTGTNEAFFGQGTRLTVV.

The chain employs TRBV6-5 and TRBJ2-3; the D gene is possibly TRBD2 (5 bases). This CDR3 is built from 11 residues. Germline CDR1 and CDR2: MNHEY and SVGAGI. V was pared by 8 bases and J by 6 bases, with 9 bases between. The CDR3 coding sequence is TGTGCCAGCGGTTCGGGGGATACGCAGTATTTT. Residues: CASGSGDTQYF.

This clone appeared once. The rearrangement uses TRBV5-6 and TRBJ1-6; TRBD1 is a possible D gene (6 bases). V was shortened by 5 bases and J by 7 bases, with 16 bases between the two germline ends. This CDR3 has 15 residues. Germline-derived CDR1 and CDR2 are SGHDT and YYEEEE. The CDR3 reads CASRLQGMVNSPLHF. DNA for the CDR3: TGTGCCAGCAGGCTACAGGGTATGGTGAATTCACCCCTCCACTTT.